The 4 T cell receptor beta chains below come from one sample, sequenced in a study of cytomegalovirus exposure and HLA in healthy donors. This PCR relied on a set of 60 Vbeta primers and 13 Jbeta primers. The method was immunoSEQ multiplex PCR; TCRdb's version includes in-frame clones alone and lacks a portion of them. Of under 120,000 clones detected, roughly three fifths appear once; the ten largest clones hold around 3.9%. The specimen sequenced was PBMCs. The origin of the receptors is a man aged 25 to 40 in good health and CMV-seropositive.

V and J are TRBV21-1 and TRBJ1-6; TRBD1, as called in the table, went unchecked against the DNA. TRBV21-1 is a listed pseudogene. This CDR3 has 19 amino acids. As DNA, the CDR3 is TGTGCCAGCAGCAAAAAACCGGGACAGATATTCTCCTATAATTCACCCCTCCACTTT. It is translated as CASSKKPGQIFSYNSPLHF.

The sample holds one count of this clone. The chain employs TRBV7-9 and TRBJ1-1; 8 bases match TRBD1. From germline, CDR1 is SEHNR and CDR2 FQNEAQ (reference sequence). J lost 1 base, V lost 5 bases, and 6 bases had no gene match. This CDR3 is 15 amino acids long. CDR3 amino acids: CASSPTGGSNTEAFF. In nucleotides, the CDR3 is TGTGCCAGCAGCCCTACAGGGGGATCGAACACTGAAGCTTTCTTT.

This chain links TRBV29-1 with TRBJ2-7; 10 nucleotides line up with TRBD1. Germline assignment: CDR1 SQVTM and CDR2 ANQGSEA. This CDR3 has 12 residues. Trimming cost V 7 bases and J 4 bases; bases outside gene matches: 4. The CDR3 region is CSAGTGAYEQYF. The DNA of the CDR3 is TGCAGCGCCGGGACAGGGGCGTACGAGCAGTACTTC.

In DNA form, the CDR3 reads TGTGCCAGCAGTTTGCGGGCGAACTATAATTCACCCCTCCACTTT. Translating gives CASSLRANYNSPLHF. The J gene is TRBJ1-6, the V gene TRBV27; no clear D gene. The germline V gene encodes CDR1 MNHEY and CDR2 SMNVEV (reference sequence). This CDR3 spans 15 amino acids. Trimming took off 3 bases at V and 3 bases at J, with 9 bases between the two ends.